This TCR beta chain originates from a study of blood T cell repertoires in COVID-19. V gave up 7 bases and J gave up 5 bases, with 21 bases separating them. Germline CDR1 and CDR2: SNHLY and FYNNEI. CDR3 size: 15 residues. Clones were read by immunoSEQ multiplex PCR, and TCRdb kept only the in-frame ones, dropping some. This sample yields about 290,000 clones, of which 89% are seen a single time; 11% belongs to the top ten. The J gene is TRBJ2-7, the V gene TRBV2, with D possibly matching TRBD1 (8 bases). The receptor was derived from a woman in her twenties or thirties with COVID-19, enrolled during active disease. The sample consisted of peripheral blood. The CDR3 loop is CASNSVSTGGDEQYF. As DNA, the CDR3 is TGTGCCAGCAATTCTGTGAGTACAGGGGGGGACGAGCAGTACTTC.